These 29 T cell receptor beta chains came from one sample sequenced in a study of T cells after yellow fever vaccination. TCRdb re-called the 5' RACE reads with MiXCR, one entry per CDR3 protein. The table records under 400,000 distinct CDR3 sequences, 11% of them present only once. The sample here was PBMCs, taken on the day of the first yellow fever vaccination. The source of these receptors is a man younger than 35 who received the YFV17D yellow fever vaccine.

This clonotype was seen more than once but under ten times. The V call is TRBV7-9, the J call TRBJ1-2; no clear D. CDR1 is SEHNR and CDR2 is FQNEAQ in the germline V gene (reference sequence). The V and J ends lost 5 bases and 5 bases respectively, with 12 bases between them. The length of the CDR3 is 13 residues. CDR3 DNA sequence: TGTGCCAGCAGCCCCCGTTCCCAATATGGCTACACCTTC. It translates to CASSPRSQYGYTF.

This clonotype was picked up many times. The V call is TRBV6-2 or TRBV6-3, the J call TRBJ2-1; D might be TRBD2 (6 bases). Germline V CDR1 and CDR2: MNHEY, SVGEGT. The CDR3 has 16 amino acids. V was shortened by 5 bases and J by 0 bases, with 14 bases between the two germline ends. In DNA form, the CDR3 reads TGTGCCAGCAGTCCCGGGACTTCACCCTCCTACAATGAGCAGTTCTTC. Translation: CASSPGTSPSYNEQFF.

This clonotype was seen a few times. The V call is TRBV6-1, the J call TRBJ2-5; 10 positions agree with TRBD1. The CDR3 extends over 14 amino acids. Trimming removed 7 bases from V and 5 bases from J; junction bases left unmatched: 7. Germline CDR1 is MNHNS and CDR2 is SASEGT. CDR3 protein: CASTPTGGLETQYF. The CDR3 DNA is TGTGCCAGCACACCGACAGGGGGCCTGGAGACCCAGTACTTC.

The chain uses TRBV6-2 or TRBV6-3 and TRBJ2-7; D not certain. The germline gives CDR1 MNHEY, CDR2 SVGEGT. The CDR3 loop spans 12 amino acids. Trimming stripped 8 bases from V and 2 bases from J, with 10 bases between. The CDR3, as DNA: TGTGCCAGCTCTACGTGGCCCTACGAGCAGTACTTC. This gives the protein CASSTWPYEQYF.

This clonotype rates as hyperexpanded (1% or more). The chain joins TRBV5-6 to TRBJ1-1, with D tentatively TRBD1 (5 bases). This CDR3 contains 16 residues. In germline, CDR1 is SGHDT, CDR2 YYEEEE. Trimming cost V 0 bases and J 6 bases, with 18 bases left between them. CDR3 in amino acids: CASSLEGYGTPAEAFF. The CDR3, as DNA: TGTGCCAGCAGCTTGGAAGGGTACGGGACGCCGGCTGAAGCTTTCTTT.

This clonotype was seen a few times. The chain couples TRBV5-1 to TRBJ1-1; tentatively, D is TRBD1 (5 bases). Germline CDR1 reads SGHRS; CDR2 reads YFSETQ. The CDR3 length is 15 residues. The germline V and J ends were trimmed by 4 bases and 1 base, with 14 bases remaining between them. CDR3 residues: CASSPSPGPNTEAFF. The DNA of the CDR3 is TGCGCCAGCAGCCCCAGTCCGGGGCCGAACACTGAAGCTTTCTTT.

V gene TRBV4-1 combines with J gene TRBJ2-7; maybe TRBD2 (5 bases). The CDR3 covers 14 residues. Germline V gene lookup returns CDR1 MGHRA and CDR2 YSYEKL. CDR3 DNA sequence: TGCTCCAGCAGCCAAGATAACGGGGCCTACGAGCAGTACGTC. This codes for CSSSQDNGAYEQYV.

This clonotype has just a few counts. Because it lacks the conserved phenylalanine or tryptophan at the end, this CDR3 is likely a read error. The limits of the CDR3 on the DNA are not certain, so only TCRdb's listed CDR3 is given. This chain joins TRBV15 and TRBJ1-4. The CDR3 region is 9 residues in length, termini included. Germline V lookup: CDR1 LNHNV, CDR2 YYDKDF (reference sequence). CDR3 protein: CATSRGRRP.

This clonotype was detected ten times or more. The rearrangement joins TRBV2 to TRBJ2-2, with D unresolved. Germline V gene lookup returns CDR1 SNHLY and CDR2 FYNNEI. The V end was cut by 2 bases, the J end by 7 bases, with 5 bases between. The CDR3 spans 12 residues. The CDR3 DNA follows: TGTGCCAGCAGTGAATATGGCGGGGAGCTGTTTTTT. Translated: CASSEYGGELFF.

The chain carries TRBV11-3 and TRBJ1-1; 10 nucleotides match TRBD1. The junction had 2 bases not matched to a gene; V was cut back by 4 bases and J by 0 bases. Germline V gene lookup returns CDR1 SGHNT and CDR2 YENEEA. The CDR3 consists of 15 residues. This CDR3 is CASSWGQGMNTEAFF. In nucleotides, the CDR3 is TGTGCCAGCAGCTGGGGACAGGGGATGAACACTGAAGCTTTCTTT.

The J gene is TRBJ2-3, the V gene TRBV5-1, with 7 nucleotides matching TRBD2. V shed 0 bases, J shed 1 base, and the junction held 8 bases outside the gene matches. The CDR3 is 17 residues long. CDR1 SGHRS and CDR2 YFSETQ come from the germline V gene. CDR3 DNA sequence: TGCGCCAGCAGCTTGGGGCCGCAGGCGGGAGGCACAGATACGCAGTATTTT. Translation: CASSLGPQAGGTDTQYF.

This clonotype has ten or more counts. The chain recombines TRBV4-3 with TRBJ2-3; 8 bases are a match to TRBD2. The CDR3 is made up of 16 amino acids. V lost 2 bases and J lost 2; bases outside the gene matches: 6. Germline loops: CDR1 LGHNA, CDR2 YSLEER. The CDR3 region has the DNA TGCGCCAGCAGCCAAACCTTAGCGGGGCTCACAGATACGCAGTATTTT. It yields the protein CASSQTLAGLTDTQYF.

The gene calls are TRBV6-2 or TRBV6-3 and TRBJ2-7, with 8 positions matching TRBD2. V lost 2 bases and J lost 3; bases outside the gene matches: 9. The CDR3 runs 16 residues. From germline, CDR1 is MNHEY and CDR2 SVGEGT. The CDR3 protein is CASSYLTGTSFYEQYF. The CDR3 region has the DNA TGTGCCAGCAGTTACCTTACCGGGACTAGTTTCTACGAGCAGTACTTC.

This clonotype was detected only a few times. The rearrangement joins TRBV9 to TRBJ2-3; unclear D gene. The germline V gene has CDR1 SGDLS and CDR2 YYNGEE. Trimming took off 7 bases at V and 1 base at J, with 19 bases between the two ends. The length of the CDR3 is 16 residues. CDR3 sequence: CASAAGLGSGTDTQYF. In DNA form, the CDR3 reads TGTGCCAGCGCCGCCGGGCTGGGCTCGGGCACAGATACGCAGTATTTT.

This clonotype was seen only a few times. The CDR3, as DNA: TGTGCCAGCAGTTCCGCGGACAGGGGGCCGAATGAGCAGTTCTTC. Protein sequence: CASSSADRGPNEQFF. V gene TRBV12-3 or TRBV12-4 combines with J gene TRBJ2-1, with 11 bases lining up with TRBD1. The trim removed 4 bases at V and 7 bases at J, leaving 6 bases unmatched. CDR3 length: 15 amino acids.

This clonotype turned up a few times. This chain uses TRBV6-2 or TRBV6-3 with TRBJ1-1; 7 nucleotides agree with TRBD1. J gave up 4 bases and V 9 bases, and 8 bases lay outside the gene matches. The CDR3 contains 13 residues. CDR1 and CDR2 (germline): MNHEY, SVGEGT. DNA of the CDR3: TGTGCCAGTGATAACAGGGGTCGCACTGAAGCTTTCTTT. Protein product: CASDNRGRTEAFF.

The chain recombines TRBV12-3 or TRBV12-4 with TRBJ1-5; 10 bases map to TRBD1. V was pared by 7 bases and J by 5 bases, with 8 bases of the junction left unmatched. The CDR3 spans 15 residues. In nucleotides, the CDR3 is TGTGCCAGCACCCGGGACAGGGGTCGGGATCAGCCCCAGCATTTT. As protein: CASTRDRGRDQPQHF.

The chain has TRBV12-3 or TRBV12-4 and TRBJ1-2; D not certain. This CDR3 has 14 residues. V was pared by 3 bases and J by 2 bases, with 10 bases between. The CDR3 DNA reads as TGTGCCAGCAGTTTCGTTGGGGTCAACTATGGCTACACCTTC. It codes for CASSFVGVNYGYTF.

This clonotype was seen only a few times. The genes are TRBV3-1 and TRBJ1-5, with a possible D match to TRBD1 (6 bases). CDR1 is LGHDT and CDR2 is YNNKEL in the germline V gene (reference sequence). Trimming removed 1 base from V and 6 bases from J, with 13 bases in between. The CDR3 has 15 residues. The CDR3 bases are TGTGCCAGCAGCCAAGGCCCAGGGGCCGTTCAGCCCCAGCATTTT. It yields the protein CASSQGPGAVQPQHF.

The V and J genes are TRBV6-1 and TRBJ2-1, with 7 bases fitting TRBD2. The CDR3 sequence is 13 residues long. Germline V gene data show CDR1 as MNHNS and CDR2 as SASEGT. V was pared by 6 bases and J by 10 bases, with 9 bases of the junction left unmatched. CDR3 loop: CASRGGGLREQFF. For the CDR3, the DNA is TGTGCCAGCAGGGGCGGGGGTCTACGAGAGCAGTTCTTC.

The chain couples TRBV9 to TRBJ2-1, with D possibly matching TRBD2 (6 bases). The CDR3 spans 15 residues. With 4 bases removed from V and 5 bases from J, the gap between germline ends came to 16 bases. Germline V gene sequence: CDR1 SGDLS, CDR2 YYNGEE. CDR3 protein: CASSRYPGTHNEQFF. CDR3 coding DNA: TGTGCCAGCAGCCGATATCCCGGGACTCACAATGAGCAGTTCTTC. The complete variable domain, with remaining parts taken from reference TRBV9 and TRBJ2-1, reads DSGVTQTPKHLITATGQRVTLRCSPRSGDLSVYWYQQSLDQGLQFLIQYYNGEERAKGNILERFSAQQFPDLHSELNLSSLELGDSALYFCASSRYPGTHNEQFFGPGTRLTVL.

This clonotype has ten or more counts. V is TRBV7-2 and J is TRBJ2-3, with 15 bases aligning to TRBD2. The V gene end was trimmed by 4 bases and the J gene end by 2 bases; junction bases not matched to a gene: 4. Germline CDR1 SGHTA, CDR2 FQGNSA. This CDR3 has 17 amino acids. CDR3 coding DNA: TGTGCCAGCAGCTCGGGACTAGCGGGGGGACCCACAGATACGCAGTATTTT. It encodes CASSSGLAGGPTDTQYF.

There are many counts of this clonotype. For the CDR3, the DNA is TGCGCCAGCAGAATAGATACTCCTACCTACGAGCAGTACTTC. This sequence encodes CASRIDTPTYEQYF. The chain links TRBV5-1 to TRBJ2-7; D ambiguous. V shed 5 bases and J shed 2 bases, with 14 bases lying between them. CDR3 size: 14 residues. Germline CDR1 reads SGHRS; CDR2 reads YFSETQ.

This chain connects TRBV6-2 or TRBV6-3 to TRBJ2-1; D is undetermined. The length of the CDR3 is 16 residues. V lost 2 bases to trimming and J lost 0 bases, with 11 bases between them. Germline values: CDR1 MNHEY, CDR2 SVGEGT. CDR3 in DNA: TGTGCCAGCAGTTACCAGGTTTCGAGCTCCTACAATGAGCAGTTCTTC. It translates to CASSYQVSSSYNEQFF.

J is TRBJ2-2 and V is TRBV7-8, with 7 bases matching TRBD1. Germline V gives CDR1 SGHVS, CDR2 FQNEAQ. J gave up 2 bases and V 4 bases, and 13 bases lay outside the gene matches. The CDR3 has 18 amino acids. CDR3 sequence: CASSSLPLGTVNTGELFF. Written as DNA, the CDR3 is TGTGCCAGCAGCTCCTTACCACTCGGGACAGTCAACACCGGGGAGCTGTTTTTT.

The chain joins TRBV4-1 to TRBJ1-1, with D possibly matching TRBD1 (5 bases). V was cut by 4 bases and J by 5 bases, with 14 bases left in between. Per germline, CDR1 MGHRA and CDR2 YSYEKL. This CDR3 region has 14 residues. CDR3 protein: CASSLREGRTEAFF. The CDR3 coding sequence is TGCGCCAGCAGCCTCCGTGAGGGGAGGACTGAAGCTTTCTTT.

This clonotype has only a few counts. The chain employs TRBV5-5 and TRBJ1-2; TRBD1 might be the D (5 bases). The germline CDR1 and CDR2 sequences are SGHKS and YYEKEE (reference sequence). The CDR3 has 13 residues. The V end was cut by 4 bases, the J end by 2 bases, with 9 bases between. The CDR3 DNA reads as TGTGCCAGCAGCCCCCGGGGGAACTATGGCTACACCTTC. Protein: CASSPRGNYGYTF.

The J gene is TRBJ1-1, the V gene TRBV7-9, with D unclear. The CDR3 has 13 amino acids. V shed 2 bases and J shed 7 bases, with 11 bases lying between them. The germline V gene has CDR1 SEHNR and CDR2 FQNEAQ (reference sequence). CDR3 coding DNA: TGTGCCAGCAGCTTATTAAACCTAAATGAAGCTTTCTTT. Its protein product is CASSLLNLNEAFF.

This clonotype was picked up a small number of times. CDR3 amino acids: CASSKQGTNTEAFF. CDR3 DNA sequence: TGCGCCAGCAGCAAACAGGGGACGAACACTGAAGCTTTCTTT. The chain recombines TRBV5-1 with TRBJ1-1; the match to TRBD1 covers 7 bases. Germline V gene lookup returns CDR1 SGHRS and CDR2 YFSETQ. The CDR3 totals 14 residues. Unmatched junction bases numbered 4, after V lost 4 bases and J lost 1 base.